Each of the 27 T cell receptor beta chains below was sequenced from the same sample in a study of T cell changes during pregnancy in multiple sclerosis (dated by TCRdb to the late 2010s). The library was prepared using the immunoSEQ multiplex PCR assay. In its TCRdb copy, this immuneACCESS table keeps in-frame sequences only and misses some clones. Where compared with another copy, unresolved V genes explain less than half of these, and the others have no known cause. Recorded for this sample are about 52,000 clones; approximately 90% of them occurred a single time. The ten largest clonotypes hold 0.15% to 0.2% of the sample. The sequenced sample was CD4+ T cells from peripheral blood mononuclear cells, obtained after pregnancy. The source is a female donor in good health, enrolled as a control in a pregnancy study.

J is TRBJ2-7 and V is TRBV21-1; the table's TRBD1 call for D was not verified on the DNA. TRBV21-1 corresponds to a pseudogene. CDR3 length equals 17 residues. For the CDR3, the DNA is TGTGCCAGCAGCAAAGGTGAGGTCGGCAGGGCCTCCTACGAGCAGTACTTC. It is translated as CASSKGEVGRASYEQYF.

The chain carries TRBV7-3 and TRBJ1-6; possibly TRBD1 for D (6 bases). Germline CDR1 is SGHTA and CDR2 is FQGTGA. V was trimmed by 5 bases and J by 10 bases, leaving 15 bases between them. CDR3 length: 14 amino acids. The CDR3 region is CASSLQGIGSPLHF. The CDR3, as DNA: TGTGCCAGCAGCCTACAGGGAATTGGGTCACCCCTCCACTTT.

V usage is TRBV25-1 and J usage is TRBJ2-7; D gene uncertain. Trimming cost V 2 bases and J 2 bases, with 7 bases left between them. Germline V lookup: CDR1 MGHDK, CDR2 SYGVNS. CDR3 length: 13 residues. The CDR3, as DNA: TGTGCCAGCAGTGAAGTTGCTACCTACGAGCAGTACTTC. Amino acids: CASSEVATYEQYF.

The rearrangement links TRBV4-3 to TRBJ1-3; D remains ambiguous. The length of the CDR3 is 15 residues. The V end lost 0 bases, the J end lost 8 bases, and 14 bases lay between the germline ends. Germline V gene lookup returns CDR1 LGHNA and CDR2 YSLEER. The CDR3 here is CASSQEGSLGDTIYF. The CDR3 DNA follows: TGCGCCAGCAGCCAAGAAGGATCCCTCGGGGACACCATATATTTT.

The chain recombines TRBV9 with TRBJ1-6, with a tentative D call TRBD1 (5 bases). This CDR3 spans 16 amino acids. CDR1 is SGDLS and CDR2 is YYNGEE in the germline V gene. Between the trimmed V and J ends, which lost 4 bases and 3 bases, there was a span of 14 bases. CDR3 residues: CASSPSPGNYNSPLHF. CDR3 sequence (DNA): TGTGCCAGCAGCCCCAGCCCAGGGAACTATAATTCACCCCTCCACTTT.

This chain uses TRBV4-3 with TRBJ1-4; tentative D call: TRBD1 (6 bases). V gave up 1 base and J gave up 0 bases, with 15 bases separating them. The CDR3 contains 18 residues. From germline, CDR1 is LGHNA and CDR2 YSLEER. The CDR3 bases are TGCGCCAGCAGCCAAGGGACAGACATAATTGCAACTAATGAAAAACTGTTTTTT. This sequence encodes CASSQGTDIIATNEKLFF.

The V gene is TRBV27, the J gene TRBJ1-1; 9 nucleotides align to TRBD1. The CDR3 consists of 14 residues. CDR1 MNHEY and CDR2 SMNVEV come from the germline V gene (reference sequence). After removal of 5 bases from V and 6 bases from J, the junction contained 7 bases not matched to a gene. The CDR3 reads CASSRQGVGAEAFF. CDR3 in DNA: TGTGCCAGCAGTCGACAGGGGGTGGGCGCTGAAGCTTTCTTT.

The chain combines TRBV27 with TRBJ1-1, with 8 bases fitting TRBD1. Germline V gene lookup returns CDR1 MNHEY and CDR2 SMNVEV (reference sequence). V lost 1 base and J lost 7; bases outside the gene matches: 2. CDR3 length: 13 amino acids. The CDR3 nucleotides read TGTGCCAGCAGTTTATATGGGACAGGTGAAGCTTTCTTT. Translated, it gives CASSLYGTGEAFF.

A single count supports this clone. V gene TRBV7-8 combines with J gene TRBJ1-4; D possibly corresponds to TRBD1 (5 bases). V lost 5 bases and J lost 0, with 19 bases in between. The CDR3 runs 18 residues. Germline-derived CDR1 and CDR2 are SGHVS and FQNEAQ. The CDR3 DNA sequence: TGTGCCAGCAGCCCACTGCGGGGCTCTAGCGCAACTAATGAAAAACTGTTTTTT. Encoded protein: CASSPLRGSSATNEKLFF.

The CDR3 loop reads CASSLGGRGGTDTQYF. In nucleotides, the CDR3 is TGTGCCAGCAGCTTAGGAGGGCGGGGGGGCACAGATACGCAGTATTTT. V and J are TRBV11-3 and TRBJ2-3, with TRBD2 matching 8 bases. This CDR3 is built from 16 residues. Germline V CDR1 and CDR2: SGHNT, YENEEA. V trimming: 1 base; J trimming: 1 base; junction bases outside the gene matches: 4.

The chain employs TRBV9 and TRBJ1-6; TRBD1 aligns across 7 bases. The CDR3 contains 16 residues. CDR1 and CDR2 (germline): SGDLS, YYNGEE. The V segment lost 0 bases and the J segment 9 bases; nucleotides outside the gene matches: 9. CDR3 coding DNA: TGTGCCAGCAGCGTAGGTTGGACAGGAAGGAGTTCACCCCTCCACTTT. Residues: CASSVGWTGRSSPLHF.

This chain joins TRBV4-1 and TRBJ2-3; a possible D gene is TRBD2 (6 bases). Germline loops: CDR1 MGHRA, CDR2 YSYEKL. The CDR3 runs to 16 residues. The V end was cut by 6 bases, the J end by 0 bases, with 16 bases between. CDR3 sequence reads: CASSQSSGTSTDTQYF. In DNA, the CDR3 is TGCGCCAGCAGTCAATCCTCCGGGACTAGCACAGATACGCAGTATTTT.

V gene TRBV19 combines with J gene TRBJ1-4; D uncertain. V was shortened by 8 bases and J by 10 bases, with 26 bases between the two germline ends. Germline CDR1 is LNHDA and CDR2 is SQIVND (reference sequence). This CDR3 has 16 residues. The CDR3 DNA follows: TGTGCCAGTTCCCCCGGGCAGACCCCCATACTAGGAAAACTGTTTTTT. Protein sequence: CASSPGQTPILGKLFF.

The chain combines TRBV5-6 with TRBJ1-2, with TRBD1 matching 9 bases. V trimming: 4 bases; J trimming: 5 bases; junction bases outside the gene matches: 12. The CDR3 is made up of 16 amino acids. Per the germline V gene, CDR1 is SGHDT and CDR2 is YYEEEE. CDR3 loop: CASSGNRGRGVYGYTF. Here the CDR3 DNA reads TGTGCCAGCAGCGGGAACAGGGGGCGCGGAGTTTATGGCTACACCTTC.

J is TRBJ1-2 and V is TRBV6-5; 8 bases are shared with TRBD1. The CDR3 consists of 15 residues. The germline V gene encodes CDR1 MNHEY and CDR2 SVGAGI. J gave up 7 bases and V 4 bases, and 11 bases lay outside the gene matches. The DNA of the CDR3 is TGTGCCAGCAGTTTCTCTGGACAGGGATTCTCTGGCTACACCTTC. Encoded protein: CASSFSGQGFSGYTF.

The gene calls are TRBV6-5 and TRBJ1-2; possibly TRBD1 for D (6 bases). CDR1 MNHEY and CDR2 SVGAGI come from the germline V gene. V lost 7 bases, J lost 5 bases, and 8 bases lay in between. The CDR3 covers 11 residues. Here the CDR3 DNA reads TGTGCCAGCAAGGACAGTTATGGCTACACCTTC. Translation: CASKDSYGYTF.

The CDR3 sequence: CASSIAHRTYEQYF. CDR3 nucleotide sequence: TGTGCCAGTAGTATAGCCCACAGGACCTACGAGCAGTACTTC. The V and J genes are TRBV19 and TRBJ2-7, with D maybe TRBD1 (5 bases). The V gene's germline CDR1 is LNHDA and CDR2 SQIVND (reference sequence). The CDR3 has 14 residues. The germline V and J ends were trimmed by 1 base and 2 bases, with 9 bases remaining between them.

The chain combines TRBV29-1 with TRBJ2-5; TRBD1 agrees at 7 bases. TRBJ2-7 matches the DNA end more closely, so the J call is doubtful. This CDR3 has 11 residues. CDR1 and CDR2 from the germline V gene are SQVTM and ANQGSEA. CDR3 sequence reads: CSVHRGNEQYF. The CDR3 DNA reads TGCAGCGTCCACAGGGGAAACGAGCAGTACTTC.

The gene calls are TRBV15 and TRBJ1-6; D is unclear. V gave up 0 bases and J gave up 9 bases, with 15 bases separating them. Germline lookup yields CDR1 LNHNV and CDR2 YYDKDF (reference sequence). There are 16 residues in the CDR3. Here the CDR3 reads CATSRDGRPAGSPLHF. In DNA, the CDR3 is TGTGCCACCAGCAGAGATGGGCGTCCGGCGGGTTCACCCCTCCACTTT.

The CDR3 protein is CASSPRGTGGASHRGTGTDTQYF. Written as DNA, the CDR3 is TGTGCCAGCAGCCCCCGGGGGACGGGGGGGGCCAGCCACAGAGGTACAGGCACAGATACGCAGTATTTT. The rearrangement links TRBV9 to TRBJ2-3, with 8 bases aligning to TRBD2. The CDR3 loop spans 23 amino acids. Germline V gives CDR1 SGDLS, CDR2 YYNGEE. The V and J ends lost 4 bases and 1 base, in that order; junction bases with no gene match: 29.

This sequence joins TRBV9 and TRBJ2-5; 7 bases are shared with TRBD2. CDR3 length: 16 residues. Germline CDR1 and CDR2: SGDLS and YYNGEE. The trim removed 0 bases at V and 5 bases at J, leaving 10 bases unmatched. This chain's CDR3 is CASSVGLSGDVETQYF. The CDR3, as DNA: TGTGCCAGCAGCGTAGGACTGAGCGGGGATGTCGAGACCCAGTACTTC.

This clone was seen once. V and J are TRBV29-1 and TRBJ2-7; TRBD1 aligns across 7 bases. CDR1 and CDR2 from the germline V gene are SQVTM and ANQGSEA. CDR3 length equals 14 residues. V shed 1 base and J 2 bases; nucleotides not matched to a gene: 5. This CDR3 is CSVEADRAPYEQYF. In nucleotides, the CDR3 is TGCAGCGTTGAAGCTGACAGGGCCCCCTACGAGCAGTACTTC.

This chain joins TRBV7-9 and TRBJ2-5; 9 bases line up with TRBD2. The V gene end was trimmed by 5 bases and the J gene end by 3 bases; junction bases not matched to a gene: 4. The germline gives CDR1 SEHNR, CDR2 FQNEAQ (reference sequence). The CDR3 totals 14 residues. The CDR3 protein is CASSQGLAKETQYF. CDR3 nucleotides: TGTGCCAGCAGCCAAGGACTAGCGAAAGAGACCCAGTACTTC.

This chain's CDR3 is CASSLLAGGTDTQYF. The CDR3 DNA sequence: TGTGCCAGCAGCCTACTAGCGGGGGGCACAGATACGCAGTATTTT. J is TRBJ2-3 and V is TRBV7-9, with 11 bases lining up with TRBD2. CDR1 and CDR2 (germline): SEHNR, FQNEAQ (reference sequence). This CDR3 contains 15 residues. J gave up 1 base and V 5 bases, and 2 bases lay outside the gene matches.

The chain has TRBV19 and TRBJ1-1; TRBD1 might be the D (6 bases). Trimming left V 9 bases short and J 3 bases short, with 20 bases between. Germline-derived CDR1 and CDR2 are LNHDA and SQIVND (reference sequence). The CDR3 is 15 residues long. Here the CDR3 reads CASQRGRAGDTEAFF. For the CDR3, the DNA is TGTGCCAGCCAGAGGGGTAGGGCAGGGGACACTGAAGCTTTCTTT. Drawing the rest from reference TRBV19 and TRBJ1-1, the complete variable domain is DGGITQSPKYLFRKEGQNVTLSCEQNLNHDAMYWYRQDPGQGLRLIYYSQIVNDFQKGDIAEGYSVSREKKESFPLTVTSAQKNPTAFYLCASQRGRAGDTEAFFGQGTRLTVV.

The chain has TRBV7-3 and TRBJ1-4; the match to TRBD1 covers 8 bases. The CDR3 is 15 residues long. The trim removed 5 bases at V and 8 bases at J, leaving 10 bases unmatched. Germline V lookup: CDR1 SGHTA, CDR2 FQGTGA. CDR3 sequence: CASSQFGQGGEKLFF. The CDR3 DNA sequence: TGTGCCAGCAGCCAATTCGGACAGGGAGGCGAAAAACTGTTTTTT. Combining the CDR3 with reference TRBV7-3 and TRBJ1-4 gives the whole variable domain GAGVSQTPSNKVTEKGKYVELRCDPISGHTALYWYRQSLGQGPEFLIYFQGTGAADDSGLPNDRFFAVRPEGSVSTLKIQRTERGDSAVYLCASSQFGQGGEKLFFGSGTQLSVL.

The genes are TRBV18 and TRBJ2-7; weak D call: TRBD2 (6 bases). CDR1 is KGHSH and CDR2 is LQKENI in the germline V gene. Trimming removed 4 bases from V and 5 bases from J, with 24 bases in between. CDR3 length equals 17 residues. DNA of the CDR3: TGTGCCAGCTCACAAACCGGGACTTCCCACTTCACCCACGAGCAGTACTTC. Translating it yields CASSQTGTSHFTHEQYF.